These 15 T cell receptor beta chains were sequenced from one sample in a study of blood T cell repertoires in COVID-19. Profiling relied on immunoSEQ multiplex PCR, and the TCRdb table lists in-frame clones only, not all of them. The data hold about 73,000 clones, with around 80% observed a single time. The sequenced sample was peripheral blood. These receptors all come from a man in his forties or fifties with active COVID-19.

The chain employs TRBV10-3 and TRBJ2-7; 11 bases fit TRBD2. Germline V CDR1 and CDR2: ENHRY, SYGVKD. V lost 6 bases, J lost 1 base, and 8 bases stayed unmatched. The CDR3 runs to 16 residues. This CDR3 reads CAISGPTSGSSYEQYF. CDR3 bases: TGTGCCATCAGCGGCCCCACTAGCGGGAGTTCCTACGAGCAGTACTTC.

The genes are TRBV28 and TRBJ2-5, with 8 nucleotides matching TRBD1. Unmatched junction bases numbered 6, after V lost 5 bases and J lost 4 bases. This CDR3 spans 14 amino acids. From germline, CDR1 is MDHEN and CDR2 SYDVKM. DNA for the CDR3: TGTGCCAGCAGTCAGCTACAGGGGGGAGAGACCCAGTACTTC. This gives the protein CASSQLQGGETQYF.

This clone was counted once. The rearrangement links TRBV2 to TRBJ2-4; tentative D call: TRBD1 (6 bases). Germline CDR1 is SNHLY and CDR2 is FYNNEI. CDR3 length equals 15 residues. V was trimmed by 5 bases and J by 6 bases, leaving 17 bases between them. This CDR3 is CASSQSDVGGNIQYF. Written as DNA, the CDR3 is TGTGCCAGCAGTCAATCGGACGTAGGGGGAAACATTCAGTACTTC.

The chain combines TRBV11-1 with TRBJ2-1; 7 bases align to TRBD2. Germline V gives CDR1 SGHAT, CDR2 FQDESV (reference sequence). The V gene end was trimmed by 3 bases and the J gene end by 8 bases; junction bases not matched to a gene: 13. The CDR3 is 16 residues long. The CDR3 protein is CASSLRSGLRGYEQFF. Here the CDR3 DNA reads TGTGCCAGCAGCTTGAGAAGCGGGCTGCGGGGGTATGAGCAGTTCTTC.

CDR3 in amino acids: CASKLLIPPHEQFF. The CDR3 DNA follows: TGTGCCAGCAAGCTATTAATCCCACCCCATGAGCAGTTCTTC. V is TRBV27 and J is TRBJ2-1; no definite D call. V lost 7 bases, J lost 8 bases, and 18 bases lay in between. CDR3 length equals 14 residues. The germline CDR1 and CDR2 sequences are MNHEY and SMNVEV (reference sequence).

This chain joins TRBV7-9 and TRBJ2-3; D is unclear. The CDR3 totals 13 residues. Trimming cost V 0 bases and J 4 bases, with 5 bases left between them. Germline lookup yields CDR1 SEHNR and CDR2 FQNEAQ (reference sequence). CDR3 region: CASSLAFADTQYF. The CDR3 DNA reads TGTGCCAGCAGCTTAGCCTTCGCAGATACGCAGTATTTT. The full variable domain, with the rest looked up from reference TRBV7-9 and TRBJ2-3, is DTGVSQNPRHKITKRGQNVTFRCDPISEHNRLYWYRQTLGQGPEFLTYFQNEAQLEKSRLLSDRFSAERPKGSFSTLEIQRTEQGDSAMYLCASSLAFADTQYFGPGTRLTVL.

The CDR3 sequence: CASSLSHPNTEAFF. CDR3 coding DNA: TGTGCCAGCAGCTTAAGCCATCCGAACACTGAAGCTTTCTTT. This chain connects TRBV7-8 to TRBJ1-1, with no clear D. This CDR3 is 14 amino acids long. The germline gives CDR1 SGHVS, CDR2 FQNEAQ. V lost 2 bases to trimming and J lost 1 base, with 8 bases between them.

This clone occurred a few times. This CDR3 reads CASSLTGLAGGREFF. Here the CDR3 DNA reads TGCGCCAGCAGCTTGACCGGACTAGCGGGGGGCCGGGAGTTCTTC. The gene calls are TRBV5-1 and TRBJ2-1; TRBD2 aligns across 14 bases. The germline CDR1 and CDR2 sequences are SGHRS and YFSETQ. V was pared by 1 base and J by 14 bases, with 8 bases of the junction left unmatched. The CDR3 extends over 15 amino acids.

V and J are TRBV6-6 and TRBJ1-5, with D possibly being TRBD1 (6 bases). CDR3 length: 14 amino acids. Germline V lookup: CDR1 MNHNY, CDR2 SVGAGI (reference sequence). Trimming shortened V by 6 bases and J by 2 bases, and 11 bases separated the two germline ends. The CDR3 spells CASSLQGGNQPQHF. CDR3 nucleotides: TGTGCCAGCAGCCTACAGGGTGGCAATCAGCCCCAGCATTTT.

This chain's CDR3 is CASSLAAGGRYNEQFF. The CDR3, as DNA: TGCGCCAGCAGCTTGGCGGCAGGGGGCAGGTACAATGAGCAGTTCTTC. This chain uses TRBV5-1 with TRBJ2-1, with 8 bases identical to TRBD1. CDR3 length: 16 residues. V gave up 0 bases and J gave up 4 bases; unmatched junction bases: 6. Germline V gives CDR1 SGHRS, CDR2 YFSETQ.

In this sample, this clone turned up a few times. This chain connects TRBV20-1 to TRBJ1-4; D remains ambiguous. Per the germline V gene, CDR1 is DFQATT and CDR2 is SNEGSKA (reference sequence). The V gene lost 3 bases and the J gene lost 4 bases, with 9 bases spanning the gap. This CDR3 has 13 amino acids. The CDR3 DNA reads TGCAGTGCTAGTGAACAGATTAATGAAAAACTGTTTTTT. As protein: CSASEQINEKLFF.

The chain carries TRBV23-1 and TRBJ2-5, with 7 positions matching TRBD2. TRBV23-1 is marked as an open reading frame, function uncertain. The CDR3 extends over 18 amino acids. With V trimmed by 3 bases and J by 5 bases, 18 bases remained unmatched. CDR3 protein: CASSHPPGGIRDLETQYF. Written as DNA, the CDR3 is TGCGCCAGCAGTCATCCCCCCGGGGGGATCCGGGATTTGGAGACCCAGTACTTC.

The chain has TRBV29-1 and TRBJ2-2; 9 bases fit TRBD1. With V trimmed by 4 bases and J by 3 bases, 9 bases remained unmatched. This CDR3 is 16 amino acids long. Per germline, CDR1 SQVTM and CDR2 ANQGSEA. The CDR3 sequence: CSVGGKRTGDTGELFF. The CDR3 bases are TGCAGCGTTGGCGGAAAGCGGACAGGGGACACCGGGGAGCTGTTTTTT.

The V and J genes are TRBV5-1 and TRBJ2-7; the D is unclear. CDR3 length: 14 residues. Germline V gene lookup returns CDR1 SGHRS and CDR2 YFSETQ. Trimming took off 4 bases at V and 1 base at J, with 12 bases between the two ends. The CDR3 nucleotides are TGCGCCAGCAGCCCCGTGGGCGTTTCCTACGAGCAGTACTTC. Translated, it gives CASSPVGVSYEQYF.

The chain recombines TRBV19 with TRBJ1-5; D is undetermined. Germline V gives CDR1 LNHDA, CDR2 SQIVND (reference sequence). This CDR3 spans 14 amino acids. Trimming left V 2 bases short and J 5 bases short, with 10 bases between. CDR3 region: CASSIWEVDQPQHF. CDR3 in DNA: TGTGCCAGTAGTATATGGGAGGTGGATCAGCCCCAGCATTTT.